The next 15 T cell receptor beta chains were all read from a single sample in a study of blood T cells in healthy people across ages (dated by TCRdb to the mid-2010s). Libraries were made using 5' RACE. These reads were obtained on an Illumina HiSeq 2500. A second PCR of roughly 7 to 11 cycles was run with a J-beta primer mix and a sample-barcoded 5' primer. The raw public data were reprocessed by TCRdb itself: fastp quality trimming at Q25, MiXCR clonotype calling, in-frame beta chains only. For every CDR3 protein sequence, its rows merge into one entry that carries the most common genes and DNA. The sample yields 650,000 to 900,000 distinct CDR3 sequences; 60% to 80% were counted once. The top ten clonotypes cover about 30% of the sample. Sample: blood. These receptors originate from a man younger than 45 in good health.

A remark on this clonotype: One end of the junction is discordant with germline, which a read error may explain. The chain couples TRBV12-3 or TRBV12-4 to TRBJ2-7; D gene unclear. The CDR3 runs 13 residues. The CDR3, as DNA: TGTGCCGGCAGTTTTAAGGACGAGTACGAGCAGTACTTC. Protein: CAGSFKDEYEQYF.

This chain links TRBV4-3 with TRBJ2-5; TRBD1 agrees at 7 bases. Matching the DNA end better, TRBJ2-7 makes the J call doubtful. CDR3 size: 14 residues. Germline V gene sequence: CDR1 LGHNA, CDR2 YSLEER. For the CDR3, the DNA is TGCGCCAGCAGCCCGACAGGGTATTTGGTCGAGCAGTACTTC. This translates into CASSPTGYLVEQYF.

This clonotype appeared a few times. The rearrangement joins TRBV7-2 to TRBJ2-5, with D hard to call. CDR1 is SGHTA and CDR2 is FQGNSA in the germline V gene. V lost 2 bases, J lost 3 bases, and 10 bases lay in between. The length of the CDR3 is 14 residues. The CDR3 DNA sequence: TGTGCCAGCAGCTTAACACGCCTTGAAGAGACCCAGTACTTC. This sequence encodes CASSLTRLEETQYF.

This clonotype was observed a handful of times. J is TRBJ2-1 and V is TRBV18, with 8 bases that match TRBD2. The V segment lost 1 base and the J segment 4 bases; nucleotides outside the gene matches: 9. Germline V gives CDR1 KGHSH, CDR2 LQKENI. This CDR3 is 17 amino acids long. The CDR3 sequence: CASSPRVPSGRYNEQFF. The CDR3 DNA is TGTGCCAGCTCACCACGGGTGCCTAGCGGGCGGTACAATGAGCAGTTCTTC.

The gene calls are TRBV10-3 and TRBJ1-1; TRBD1 agrees at 7 bases. Trimming removed 6 bases from V and 8 bases from J; junction bases left unmatched: 3. CDR3 length: 11 residues. Germline V gene lookup returns CDR1 ENHRY and CDR2 SYGVKD. This CDR3 reads CAISPGQEAFF. CDR3 nucleotides: TGTGCCATCAGCCCGGGACAGGAAGCTTTCTTT.

This clonotype has a single count. The rearrangement uses TRBV11-3 and TRBJ2-7; D could derive from TRBD1 or TRBD2 (5 bases each). The CDR3 totals 14 residues. Per the germline V gene, CDR1 is SGHNT and CDR2 is YENEEA. V lost 0 bases, J lost 5 bases, and 11 bases lay in between. CDR3 DNA sequence: TGTGCCAGCAGCTTAGAAGGCAGGGAGAACGAGCAGTACTTC. Translated, it gives CASSLEGRENEQYF. The full variable domain, its missing parts supplied by reference TRBV11-3 and TRBJ2-7, is EAGVVQSPRYKIIEKKQPVAFWCNPISGHNTLYWYLQNLGQGPELLIRYENEEAVDDSQLPKDRFSAERLKGVDSTLKIQPAELGDSAVYLCASSLEGRENEQYFGPGTRLTVT.

This clonotype was picked up one time. This sequence joins TRBV9 and TRBJ2-2, with D perhaps assigned TRBD1 or TRBD2 (6 bases each). Germline values: CDR1 SGDLS, CDR2 YYNGEE. V was shortened by 1 base and J by 3 bases, with 16 bases between the two germline ends. The CDR3 covers 17 residues. The CDR3 region is CASSVPYPGEDTGELFF. The CDR3 DNA reads TGTGCCAGCAGCGTACCCTACCCAGGGGAGGACACCGGGGAGCTGTTTTTT.

This clonotype was detected a few times. The chain recombines TRBV4-1 with TRBJ2-3, with 15 positions matching TRBD2. The CDR3 loop spans 19 amino acids. CDR1 and CDR2 from the germline V gene are MGHRA and YSYEKL. V shed 3 bases, J shed 2 bases, and the junction held 9 bases outside the gene matches. CDR3 protein: CASSHPGLAGGPNTDTQYF. The CDR3 nucleotides are TGCGCCAGCAGCCATCCCGGACTAGCGGGGGGGCCCAACACAGATACGCAGTATTTT.

V is TRBV7-8 and J is TRBJ2-4; D possibly matches TRBD1 or TRBD2 (5 bases each). The CDR3 has 12 amino acids. Trimming removed 1 base at V and 9 bases at J, with 7 bases between. In germline, CDR1 is SGHVS, CDR2 FQNEAQ. In nucleotides, the CDR3 is TGTGCCAGCAGCTTAGTTGGGGGCATTCAGTACTTC. Its protein is CASSLVGGIQYF.

J is TRBJ2-5 and V is TRBV7-8; 7 bases are a match to TRBD1. The V and J ends lost 4 bases and 5 bases, in that order; junction bases with no gene match: 13. The CDR3 covers 16 residues. CDR1 SGHVS and CDR2 FQNEAQ come from the germline V gene. CDR3 sequence: CASSYWTGDFTETQYF. The CDR3 DNA is TGTGCCAGCAGCTACTGGACAGGAGACTTTACCGAGACCCAGTACTTC.

The chain is built from TRBV28 and TRBJ2-1; TRBD1 matches at 11 bases. Germline-derived CDR1 and CDR2 are MDHEN and SYDVKM. This CDR3 spans 15 amino acids. Trimming cost V 3 bases and J 8 bases; bases outside gene matches: 6. The DNA of the CDR3 is TGTGCCAGCAGTTTGGGACAGGGGGTGGCGGATGAGCAGTTCTTC. Translating gives CASSLGQGVADEQFF.

As regards this clonotype: At one boundary the junction diverges from the germline segment, which might be a read error. V gene TRBV6-1 combines with J gene TRBJ2-5; 13 positions match TRBD2. The end of the DNA fits TRBJ2-7 better, so the J call may be wrong. CDR3 size: 15 residues. The germline V gene encodes CDR1 MNHNS and CDR2 SASEGT. CDR3 sequence: CASSAGTSGANEQYF. The CDR3, as DNA: TGTGCTAGCAGCGCCGGGACTAGCGGGGCCAACGAGCAGTACTTC.

This chain uses TRBV4-3 with TRBJ2-1, with 7 bases fitting TRBD2. Trimming took 3 bases from V and 4 from J; bases not matched to a gene: 12. There are 17 residues in the CDR3. The V gene's germline CDR1 is LGHNA and CDR2 YSLEER. The CDR3 protein is CASSHDIGTTLYNEQFF. The CDR3 DNA sequence: TGCGCCAGCAGCCACGATATTGGGACTACTCTATACAATGAGCAGTTCTTC.

The genes are TRBV20-1 and TRBJ1-6; 10 nucleotides agree with TRBD1. CDR3 length: 13 residues. The germline CDR1 and CDR2 sequences are DFQATT and SNEGSKA (reference sequence). J lost 10 bases, V lost 6 bases, and 6 bases had no gene match. CDR3 region: CSAMDRGNSPLHF. In nucleotides, the CDR3 is TGCAGTGCAATGGACAGGGGGAACTCACCCCTCCACTTT.

J is TRBJ2-3 and V is TRBV6-4; 16 bases align to TRBD2. This CDR3 has 16 residues. V shed 2 bases, J shed 4 bases, and the junction held 0 bases outside the gene matches. Germline values: CDR1 MRHNA, CDR2 SNTAGT. The CDR3 DNA is TGTGCCAGCAGTGACGGGACTAGCGGGGGGGCAGATACGCAGTATTTT. Its protein product is CASSDGTSGGADTQYF.